This T cell receptor beta chain emerged from a study of T cell changes during pregnancy in multiple sclerosis (dated by TCRdb to between 2018 and 2020). Study-wide context: The study examined how the T cell repertoire changed over the course of pregnancy in women with multiple sclerosis.

Details on this clone: Its antigen is not yet known. No much larger clonotype is one base removed from it; base qualities were not supplied.

The library was made by the immunoSEQ multiplex PCR assay. Not all clones reach the TCRdb copy of this immuneACCESS table, which keeps in-frame sequences only. Checked studies attribute under half of the gap to unresolved V genes and leave the rest unexplained. The sample table contains over 35,000 clones; only one count was recorded for approximately 90% of them. Together, the top ten hold 0.35% to 0.45% of the sample. The CDR3 spans 15 residues, from the cysteine through the phenylalanine. CDR3 DNA only is kept here, 45 bases in frame from base 1. CDR1 SGHRS and CDR2 YFSETQ are derived from the germline V gene. The junction carries 16 bases between V and J, which are trimmed by 4 bases and 4 bases respectively.

The receptor was isolated from a female donor with multiple sclerosis, enrolled in a pregnancy study. The source was CD4+ T cells from peripheral blood mononuclear cells, collected in the third trimester of pregnancy. The V and J genes are TRBV5-1 and TRBJ2-3; TRBD2 could be the D gene, as 7 bases match. The DNA is TGCGCCAGCAGCCCCGGGGGGCCCAAAGCAGATACGCAGTATTTT. This yields the protein CASSPGGPKADTQYF.